The 17 T cell receptor beta chains below all came from one sample that was sequenced in a study of cytomegalovirus exposure and HLA in healthy donors. The PCR used 60 Vbeta and 13 Jbeta primers. Clones were sequenced by immunoSEQ multiplex PCR, and TCRdb holds only the in-frame ones, with some missing. The repertoire has about 160,000 clones, roughly four fifths of them found once; the top ten carry approximately 1.5%. The sample was PBMCs. Receptor source: a man between 35 and 55 years old in good health and CMV-seronegative.

The chain employs TRBV9 and TRBJ1-1; D is unclear. The CDR3 totals 14 residues. V lost 0 bases and J 3 bases, leaving 9 bases between the germline ends. Germline CDR1 is SGDLS and CDR2 is YYNGEE. DNA for the CDR3: TGTGCCAGCAGCGTAGCTGCCCGGGACACTGAAGCTTTCTTT. Amino acids: CASSVAARDTEAFF.

The V gene is TRBV5-8, the J gene TRBJ2-7; 7 positions agree with TRBD1. Per the germline V gene, CDR1 is SGHTS and CDR2 is YDEGEE. The CDR3 covers 16 residues. V was pared by 0 bases and J by 2 bases, with 8 bases of the junction left unmatched. The CDR3 spells CASSLEGFQGAYEQYF. The CDR3 nucleotides read TGTGCCAGCAGCTTGGAAGGTTTCCAGGGGGCCTACGAGCAGTACTTC.

This clone occurred a few times. The chain couples TRBV14 to TRBJ2-1; 7 bases are shared with TRBD2. The germline V gene encodes CDR1 SGHDN and CDR2 FVKESK. The CDR3 loop spans 16 amino acids. V lost 6 bases, J lost 5 bases, and 13 bases stayed unmatched. The CDR3 sequence: CASSRGLGELDNEQFF. The DNA for the CDR3 is TGTGCCAGCAGTCGAGGACTAGGGGAGTTGGACAATGAGCAGTTCTTC.

The chain has TRBV2 and TRBJ1-1; tentatively, D is TRBD1 (5 bases). V lost 5 bases to trimming and J lost 8 bases, with 18 bases between them. CDR1 is SNHLY and CDR2 is FYNNEI in the germline V gene. The CDR3 runs 14 residues. CDR3 nucleotide sequence: TGTGCCAGCAGTACGGACAATCTAGTCCTCGAAGCTTTCTTT. It yields the protein CASSTDNLVLEAFF.

The rearrangement links TRBV28 to TRBJ2-5; TRBD2 matches 9 bases. Trimming at V came to 5 bases and at J to 4 bases, leaving 14 bases not matched to a gene. The CDR3 extends over 17 amino acids. Germline V gene lookup returns CDR1 MDHEN and CDR2 SYDVKM. The CDR3 region has the DNA TGTGCCAGCAGTCAATGGGCAGCGGGAGGCCTGGGAGAGACCCAGTACTTC. Translating it yields CASSQWAAGGLGETQYF.

This chain joins TRBV5-1 and TRBJ2-7; D ambiguous. The V gene's germline CDR1 is SGHRS and CDR2 YFSETQ. V lost 0 bases and J lost 0, with 10 bases in between. This CDR3 comprises 15 residues. DNA of the CDR3: TGCGCCAGCAGCTTGGCGTTCTCTATCTCCTACGAGCAGTACTTC. Translated: CASSLAFSISYEQYF. The variable domain in full, with the rest retrieved from reference TRBV5-1 and TRBJ2-7, is KAGVTQTPRYLIKTRGQQVTLSCSPISGHRSVSWYQQTPGQGLQFLFEYFSETQRNKGNFPGRFSGRQFSNSRSEMNVSTLELGDSALYLCASSLAFSISYEQYFGPGTRLTVT.

This chain connects TRBV4-1 to TRBJ1-2; D call uncertain. CDR1 is MGHRA and CDR2 is YSYEKL in the germline V gene. There are 16 residues in the CDR3. V was shortened by 0 bases and J by 4 bases, with 15 bases between the two germline ends. CDR3 coding DNA: TGCGCCAGCAGCCAAGATTTGGAGGGCTTGTCCTATGGCTACACCTTC. It translates to CASSQDLEGLSYGYTF.

V usage is TRBV11-2 and J usage is TRBJ1-4; D ambiguous. Per germline, CDR1 SGHAT and CDR2 FQNNGV. The germline V and J ends were trimmed by 3 bases and 7 bases, with 12 bases remaining between them. The CDR3 length is 14 residues. CDR3 DNA sequence: TGTGCCAGCAGCTTCGCCCCCGGCGGTGAAAAACTGTTTTTT. Translated, it gives CASSFAPGGEKLFF. The full variable domain, with the rest looked up from reference TRBV11-2 and TRBJ1-4, is EAGVAQSPRYKIIEKRQSVAFWCNPISGHATLYWYQQILGQGPKLLIQFQNNGVVDDSQLPKDRFSAERLKGVDSTLKIQPAKLEDSAVYLCASSFAPGGEKLFFGSGTQLSVL.

Of note for this clone: Germline and junction disagree at one end, which may indicate a read error. The chain joins TRBV7-3 to TRBJ2-4; 10 bases are a match to TRBD1. This CDR3 spans 16 amino acids. Looked up from germline, CDR1 is SGHTA and CDR2 is FQGTGA. The CDR3 loop is CASSRDRGGGKNSQYF. CDR3 sequence (DNA): TGTGCCAGCAGCCGGGACAGGGGAGGAGGCAAAAACAGTCAGTACTTC.

The gene calls are TRBV5-1 and TRBJ1-1; no reliable D call. This CDR3 is built from 15 residues. Germline V gene lookup returns CDR1 SGHRS and CDR2 YFSETQ. The V and J ends lost 4 bases and 3 bases respectively, with 16 bases between them. CDR3 region: CASSHLTEGDTEAFF. CDR3 nucleotide sequence: TGCGCCAGCAGCCACTTGACCGAGGGAGACACTGAAGCTTTCTTT.

V is TRBV4-2 and J is TRBJ2-1; 9 nucleotides align to TRBD2. This CDR3 region has 16 residues. J lost 6 bases, V lost 0 bases, and 6 bases had no gene match. CDR1 LGHNA and CDR2 YNFKEQ come from the germline V gene. CDR3 coding DNA: TGTGCCAGCAGCCAAGAGATTAGCGGGAGTCGCAATGAGCAGTTCTTC. It translates to CASSQEISGSRNEQFF.

On this clone itself: At one of its ends the junction is not consistent with the germline gene, which may arise from a read error. This chain joins TRBV7-9 and TRBJ2-1; 14 bases agree with TRBD2. This CDR3 has 17 residues. Germline V gene lookup returns CDR1 SEHNR and CDR2 FQNEAQ (reference sequence). CDR3 sequence reads: CSSREGTSGSSYNEQFF. CDR3 nucleotide sequence: TGTTCCAGCAGGGAAGGGACTAGCGGGAGCTCCTACAATGAGCAGTTCTTC.

This chain uses TRBV18 with TRBJ1-2, with TRBD1 matching 10 bases. V lost 2 bases and J lost 8; bases outside the gene matches: 5. Germline lookup yields CDR1 KGHSH and CDR2 LQKENI. CDR3 size: 14 residues. CDR3 in DNA: TGTGCCAGCTCACCAGGGACAGGGGATGGCGGCTACACCTTC. It specifies CASSPGTGDGGYTF.

The chain couples TRBV9 to TRBJ2-1, with 7 nucleotides matching TRBD2. CDR1 SGDLS and CDR2 YYNGEE come from the germline V gene. CDR3 length equals 17 residues. V trimming: 1 base; J trimming: 0 bases; junction bases outside the gene matches: 7. DNA for the CDR3: TGTGCCAGCAGCGTAAGGGCTAGCGGTAGCTCCTACAATGAGCAGTTCTTC. Protein sequence: CASSVRASGSSYNEQFF.

The rearrangement joins TRBV11-3 to TRBJ1-2; D is unclear. The CDR3 is 10 amino acids. Germline V CDR1 and CDR2: SGHNT, YENEEA. V was cut by 6 bases and J by 7 bases, with 6 bases left in between. The CDR3 DNA is TGTGCCAGCAGGACTTCTGGCTACACCTTC. Its protein is CASRTSGYTF.

A few counts support this clone. The rearrangement links TRBV11-2 to TRBJ2-1; TRBD1 matches 9 bases. Unmatched junction bases numbered 16, after V lost 4 bases and J lost 3 bases. The CDR3 runs to 19 residues. Germline lookup yields CDR1 SGHAT and CDR2 FQNNGV. CDR3 sequence: CASSSASGTGSSYYNEQFF. CDR3 bases: TGTGCCAGCAGCTCAGCCTCCGGGACAGGGTCCTCCTACTACAATGAGCAGTTCTTC.

The CDR3 coding sequence is TGCAGCGTGGGGGCGTCCCCCTACAATGAGCAGTTCTTC. It is translated as CSVGASPYNEQFF. The chain has TRBV29-1 and TRBJ2-1; a possible D gene is TRBD1 (6 bases). CDR3 length: 13 residues. Germline CDR1 and CDR2: SQVTM and ANQGSEA. V dropped 6 bases and J dropped 2 bases, with 11 bases sitting between them.